Listed below are T cell receptor beta chains from one sample, sequenced in a study of T cells in Graves' hyperthyroidism and ophthalmopathy. TCRdb processed the multiplex PCR reads anew with MiXCR; each CDR3 protein has one entry. This sample has about 660,000 distinct CDR3 sequences, with about 45% found just once. The sample consisted of peripheral blood or thyroid tissue (not recorded which). These receptors all stem from an adult man with Graves' disease, either hyperthyroidism or ophthalmopathy (not recorded which). Each CDR3 is given with its conserved first and last residue. D genes are given only for firm matches. Not every row has a clone size; where given, it reads once, few, many or a size class.

j_gene | abundance | v_gene | d_gene | CDR3aa | CDR3nt
TRBJ1-2 | - | TRBV9 | - | CASSSRQVMNYGYTF | TGTGCCAGCAGCTCGCGACAGGTGATGAACTATGGCTACACCTTC
TRBJ1-4 | - | TRBV19 | - | CASMEGTGEKLFF | TGTGCCAGTATGGAGGGGACGGGAGAAAAACTGTTTTTT
TRBJ1-2 | - | TRBV10-3 | - | CAISGGTGNYGYTF | TGTGCCATCAGTGGGGGTACAGGGAACTATGGCTACACCTTC
TRBJ2-7 | - | TRBV2 | - | CASITGTSYEQYF | TGTGCCAGCATAACTGGGACTTCCTACGAGCAGTACTTC
TRBJ1-4 | - | TRBV29-1 | - | CSVEIAEATNEKLFF | TGCAGCGTTGAAATCGCGGAGGCAACTAATGAAAAACTGTTTTTT
TRBJ1-2 | few | TRBV20-1 | - | CSARDWGGYGYTF | TGCAGTGCTAGAGATTGGGGTGGCTATGGCTACACCTTC
TRBJ2-7 | few | TRBV6-5 | - | CASSQGPSPHEQYF | TGTGCCAGCAGCCAGGGACCCTCGCCCCACGAGCAGTACTTC
TRBJ1-5 | - | TRBV15 | - | CATSSRAGGSPHF | TGTGCCACCAGCAGCCGGGCGGGGGGGTCCCCTCATTTT
TRBJ1-6 | many | TRBV7-8 | TRBD1 | CASSPTGSNSPLHF | TGTGCCAGCAGTCCGACAGGGAGTAATTCACCCCTCCACTTT
TRBJ2-7 | few | TRBV10-3 | - | CASSVRTGRNEQYF | TGTGCCAGCAGTGTTCGTACAGGGAGGAACGAGCAGTACTTC
TRBJ1-6 | many | TRBV14 | - | CASSRQNAGNSPLHF | TGTGCCAGCAGCCGACAGAATGCAGGCAATTCACCCCTCCACTTT
TRBJ2-7 | once | TRBV2 | TRBD1 | CASSEGPGGAYAQYF | TGTGCCAGCAGTGAAGGGCCAGGGGGTGCCTACGCGCAGTACTTC
TRBJ1-2 | few | TRBV20-1 | - | CSAPEARGYGYTF | TGCAGTGCCCCGGAGGCTAGGGGCTATGGCTACACCTTC
TRBJ1-6 | - | TRBV7-8 | - | CASSWRNSPLHF | TGTGCCAGCAGCTGGCGGAATTCACCCCTCCACTTT
TRBJ2-2 | - | TRBV7-9 | TRBD2 | CASSDLAGGLTGELFF | TGTGCCAGCAGCGACCTAGCGGGGGGCCTCACCGGGGAGCTGTTTTTT
TRBJ1-4 | many | TRBV19 | - | CASSYGLLNEKLFF | TGTGCCAGTAGTTACGGACTCCTTAATGAAAAACTGTTTTTT
TRBJ1-5 | few | TRBV10-2 | - | CASSEGQGFRQPQHF | TGTGCCAGCAGTGAAGGGCAGGGGTTTCGGCAGCCCCAGCATTTT
TRBJ1-2 | once | TRBV29-1 | - | CSVRGPDYGYTF | TGCAGCGTTCGAGGGCCGGACTATGGCTACACCTTC
TRBJ2-7 | many | TRBV19 | TRBD1 | CASSAWTGGYEQYF | TGTGCCAGTAGTGCCTGGACAGGGGGCTACGAGCAGTACTTC
TRBJ1-3 | - | TRBV7-2 | - | CASSSSSPLGEGANTIYF | TGTGCCAGCAGTTCCTCGTCTCCCCTAGGGGAAGGTGCAAACACCATATATTTT
TRBJ1-2 | - | TRBV7-2 | TRBD1 | CASRATGYPHGYTF | TGTGCCAGCAGAGCGACAGGGTATCCTCATGGCTACACCTTC
TRBJ1-2 | - | TRBV29-1 | - | CSSLGRPTNYGYTF | TGCAGCAGTTTGGGACGTCCAACTAACTATGGCTACACCTTC
TRBJ2-5 | - | TRBV24-1 | - | CATSLSLRQTQYF | TGTGCCACCAGTTTGAGTTTGAGGCAGACCCAGTACTTC
TRBJ2-7 | - | TRBV6-1 | - | CASTYGQYF | TGTGCCAGCACCTACGGGCAGTACTTC
TRBJ1-3 | - | TRBV7-9 | - | CASSLADRGNTIYF | TGTGCCAGCAGCTTAGCCGACAGAGGAAACACCATATATTTT
TRBJ1-1 | few | TRBV7-2 | TRBD1 | CASSPPPPDRGRAEAFF | TGTGCCAGCAGCCCCCCCCCTCCGGACAGGGGTAGGGCTGAAGCTTTCTTT
TRBJ1-4 | - | TRBV5-1 | - | CASSLTSGSHDNEKLFF | TGCGCCAGCAGCTTGACTAGCGGGAGCCACGATAATGAAAAACTGTTTTTT
TRBJ2-7 | few | TRBV29-1 | - | CSAGGTAQSYEQYF | TGCAGCGCCGGGGGGACAGCTCAATCCTACGAGCAGTACTTC
TRBJ1-4 | many | TRBV7-8 | - | CASSYEPRGKLFF | TGTGCCAGCAGCTATGAACCAAGAGGAAAACTGTTTTTT
TRBJ1-5 | few | TRBV15 | - | CATSRTGNQPQHF | TGTGCCACCAGCCGGACAGGCAATCAGCCCCAGCATTTT
TRBJ1-1 | - | TRBV12-5 | - | CASGLVEGLNTEAFF | TGTGCTAGTGGTTTGGTAGAGGGGTTGAACACTGAAGCTTTCTTT
TRBJ1-5 | once | TRBV6-1 | - | CASISAAWGNQPRHF | TGTGCCAGCATTTCGGCGGCGTGGGGCAATCAGCCCCGGCATTTT
TRBJ1-2 | - | TRBV10-2 | - | CASSGTVLNGYTF | TGCGCCAGCAGTGGGACGGTTCTCAATGGCTACACCTTC
TRBJ1-2 | many | TRBV12-3/TRBV12-4 | TRBD1 | CASSHRDRVGYTF | TGTGCCAGCAGCCATCGGGACAGGGTTGGCTACACCTTC
TRBJ1-5 | many | TRBV15 | - | CATTRDTFVSNQPQHF | TGTGCCACCACCAGGGACACATTTGTCAGCAATCAGCCCCAGCATTTT
TRBJ1-1 | - | TRBV29-1 | - | CSSPQGWPEAFF | TGCAGCTCACCACAGGGATGGCCTGAAGCTTTCTTT
TRBJ1-4 | few | TRBV7-9 | TRBD1 | CASSNDRVYEKLFF | TGTGCCAGCAGCAACGACAGGGTTTATGAAAAACTGTTTTTT
TRBJ1-2 | many | TRBV2 | - | CASREQIRDDRGYTF | TGTGCCAGCAGGGAACAGATTCGGGACGATCGCGGCTACACCTTC
TRBJ2-7 | - | TRBV7-9 | TRBD2 | CASSLAGGGPPYEQYF | TGTGCCAGCAGCTTAGCGGGGGGGGGTCCCCCCTACGAGCAGTACTTC
TRBJ1-2 | - | TRBV10-2 | - | CASSERRDTGVYTF | TGCGCCAGCAGTGAGCGGAGGGACACCGGTGTCTACACCTTC
TRBJ1-1 | many | TRBV2 | - | CASSGTWTIEAFF | TGTGCCAGCAGTGGCACGTGGACAATCGAAGCTTTCTTT
TRBJ1-2 | - | TRBV5-1 | - | CASSLDGTEGYTF | TGCGCCAGCAGCTTGGACGGGACGGAAGGCTACACCTTC
TRBJ1-5 | - | TRBV2 | - | CASSLGGASNQPQHF | TGTGCCAGCAGTTTAGGGGGGGCGAGCAATCAGCCCCAGCATTTT
TRBJ1-1 | - | TRBV5-1 | TRBD1 | CASSSMIQGAGTEAFF | TGCGCCAGCAGCTCGATGATCCAGGGGGCGGGCACTGAAGCTTTCTTT
TRBJ1-5 | - | TRBV6-1 | - | CASSEVFGQVAYSDQPQHF | TGTGCCAGCAGTGAAGTCTTTGGGCAGGTCGCTTATAGCGATCAGCCCCAGCATTTT
TRBJ1-6 | - | TRBV25-1 | TRBD1 | CASVADRGYNSPLHF | TGTGCCAGCGTTGCGGACAGGGGGTATAATTCACCCCTCCACTTT
TRBJ1-1 | - | TRBV29-1 | TRBD1 | CSLWTGNTEAFF | TGCAGCCTGTGGACAGGGAACACTGAAGCTTTCTTT
TRBJ1-1 | - | TRBV12-3/TRBV12-4 | TRBD1 | CASTPRDRYTEAFF | TGTGCCAGCACCCCCCGGGACAGATACACTGAAGCTTTCTTT
TRBJ2-7 | many | TRBV20-1 | - | CSVLGRGSYEQYF | TGCAGTGTATTGGGGCGGGGATCCTACGAGCAGTACTTC
TRBJ1-2 | - | TRBV19 | - | CASSILRSQTSNYGYTF | TGTGCCAGTAGTATATTAAGGAGTCAGACCTCTAACTATGGCTACACCTTC
TRBJ1-4 | - | TRBV29-1 | TRBD1 | CSAGTGSRSEKLFF | TGCAGCGCCGGGACAGGGTCGCGATCTGAAAAACTGTTTTTT
TRBJ2-7 | - | TRBV2 | - | CAASRDLSYEQYF | TGTGCCGCCAGCCGGGACTTGTCCTACGAGCAGTACTTC
TRBJ1-2 | - | TRBV2 | - | CASSYPREGFYGYTF | TGTGCCAGCAGTTACCCTCGTGAAGGGTTCTATGGCTACACCTTC
TRBJ1-1 | many | TRBV2 | - | CASRNGYTEAFF | TGTGCCAGCAGGAACGGATACACTGAAGCTTTCTTT
TRBJ1-5 | - | TRBV28 | - | CASSLPGPQHF | TGTGCCAGCAGTTTACCCGGGCCCCAGCATTTT
TRBJ1-4 | many | TRBV7-2 | - | CASTSGELWEKLFF | TGTGCCAGCACGTCAGGGGAGTTATGGGAAAAACTGTTTTTT
TRBJ2-7 | - | TRBV7-2 | - | CASSLPGRGDYEQYF | TGTGCCAGCAGCTTACCAGGCAGGGGGGACTACGAGCAGTACTTC